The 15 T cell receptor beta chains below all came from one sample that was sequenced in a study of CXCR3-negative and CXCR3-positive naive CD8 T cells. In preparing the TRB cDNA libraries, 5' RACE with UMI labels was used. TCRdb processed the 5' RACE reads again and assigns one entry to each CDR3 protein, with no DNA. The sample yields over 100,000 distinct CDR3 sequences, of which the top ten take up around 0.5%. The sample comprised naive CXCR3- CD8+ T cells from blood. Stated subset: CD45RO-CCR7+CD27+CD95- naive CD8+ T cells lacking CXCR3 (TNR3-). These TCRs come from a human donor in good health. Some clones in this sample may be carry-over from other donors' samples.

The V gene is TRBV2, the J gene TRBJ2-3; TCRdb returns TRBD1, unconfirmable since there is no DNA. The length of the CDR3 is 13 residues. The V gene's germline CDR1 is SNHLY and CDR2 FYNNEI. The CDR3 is CASRSQGTDTQYF. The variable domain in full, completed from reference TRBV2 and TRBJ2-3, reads EPEVTQTPSHQVTQMGQEVILRCVPISNHLYFYWYRQILGQKVEFLVSFYNNEISEKSEIFDDQFSVERPDGSNFTLKIRSTKLEDSAMYFCASRSQGTDTQYFGPGTRLTVL.

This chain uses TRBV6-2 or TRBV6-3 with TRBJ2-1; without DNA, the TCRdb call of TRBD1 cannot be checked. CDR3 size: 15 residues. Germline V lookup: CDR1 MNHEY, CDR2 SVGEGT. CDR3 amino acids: CATSSDTANYNEQFF.

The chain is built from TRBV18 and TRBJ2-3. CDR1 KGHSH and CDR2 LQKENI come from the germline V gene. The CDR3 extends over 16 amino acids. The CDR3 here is CASSPLDLPVGDTQYF.

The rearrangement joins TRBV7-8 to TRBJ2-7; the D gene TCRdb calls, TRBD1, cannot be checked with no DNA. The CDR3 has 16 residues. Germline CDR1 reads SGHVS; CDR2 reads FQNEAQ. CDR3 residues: CASSYGTGTGAYEQYF.

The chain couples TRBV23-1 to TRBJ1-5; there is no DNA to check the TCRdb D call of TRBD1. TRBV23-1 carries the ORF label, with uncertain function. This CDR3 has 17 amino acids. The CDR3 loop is CASSLVRDRPYNQPQHF.

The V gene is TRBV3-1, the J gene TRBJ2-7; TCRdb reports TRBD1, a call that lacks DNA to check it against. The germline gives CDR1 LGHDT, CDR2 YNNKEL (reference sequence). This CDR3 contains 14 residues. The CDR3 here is CASSMTDPSYEQYF.

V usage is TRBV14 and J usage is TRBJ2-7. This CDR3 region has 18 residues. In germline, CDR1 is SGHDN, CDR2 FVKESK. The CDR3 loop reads CASSQALESHNIGYEQYF.

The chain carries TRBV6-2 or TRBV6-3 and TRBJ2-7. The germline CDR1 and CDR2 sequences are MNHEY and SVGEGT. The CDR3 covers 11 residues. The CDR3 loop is CASSYSGEQYF.

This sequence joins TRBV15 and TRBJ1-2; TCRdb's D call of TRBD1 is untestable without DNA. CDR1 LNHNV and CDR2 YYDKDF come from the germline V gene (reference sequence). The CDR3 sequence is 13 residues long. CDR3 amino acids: CATSSLRAAGYTF.

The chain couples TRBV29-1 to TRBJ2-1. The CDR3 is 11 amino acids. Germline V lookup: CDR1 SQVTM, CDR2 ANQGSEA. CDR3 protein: CNVEGPNEQFF.

The CDR3 sequence is CASSLALVVPQGAITEAFF. The chain couples TRBV7-9 to TRBJ1-1; TCRdb designates TRBD1, a call that cannot be tested without DNA. This CDR3 is 19 amino acids long. CDR1 SEHNR and CDR2 FQNEAQ come from the germline V gene (reference sequence). Full variable domain (missing parts from reference TRBV7-9 and TRBJ1-1): DTGVSQNPRHKITKRGQNVTFRCDPISEHNRLYWYRQTLGQGPEFLTYFQNEAQLEKSRLLSDRFSAERPKGSFSTLEIQRTEQGDSAMYLCASSLALVVPQGAITEAFFGQGTRLTVV.

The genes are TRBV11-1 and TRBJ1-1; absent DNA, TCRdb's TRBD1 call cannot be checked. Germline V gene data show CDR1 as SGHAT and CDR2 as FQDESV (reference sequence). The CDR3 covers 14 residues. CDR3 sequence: CASSYDSMNTEAFF.

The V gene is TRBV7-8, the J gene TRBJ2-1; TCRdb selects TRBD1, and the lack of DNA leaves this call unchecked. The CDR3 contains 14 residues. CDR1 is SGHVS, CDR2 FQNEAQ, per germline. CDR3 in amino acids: CASGRGSAYNEQFF.

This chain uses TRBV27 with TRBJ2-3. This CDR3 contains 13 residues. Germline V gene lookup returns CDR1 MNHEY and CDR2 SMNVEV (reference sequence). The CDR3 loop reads CASSLTGPDTQYF.

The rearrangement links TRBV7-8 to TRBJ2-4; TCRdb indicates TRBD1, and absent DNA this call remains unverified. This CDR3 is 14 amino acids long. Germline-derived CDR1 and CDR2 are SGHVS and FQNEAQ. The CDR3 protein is CASSDGARGDIQYF.